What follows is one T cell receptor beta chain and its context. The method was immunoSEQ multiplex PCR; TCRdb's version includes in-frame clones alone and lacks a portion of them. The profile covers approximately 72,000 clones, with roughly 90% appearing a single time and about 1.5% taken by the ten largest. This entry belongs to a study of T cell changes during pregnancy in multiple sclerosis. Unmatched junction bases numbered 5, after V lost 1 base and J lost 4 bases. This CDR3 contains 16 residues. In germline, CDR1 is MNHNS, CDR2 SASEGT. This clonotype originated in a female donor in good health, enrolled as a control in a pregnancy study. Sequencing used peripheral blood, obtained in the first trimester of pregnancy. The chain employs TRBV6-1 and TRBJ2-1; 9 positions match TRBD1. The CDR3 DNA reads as TGTGCCAGCAGTGAAGGCCAGACAGGGGGGTACAATGAGCAGTTCTTC. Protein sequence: CASSEGQTGGYNEQFF.